The 4 T cell receptor beta chains below were found in one sample sequenced in a study of memory CD4+ T cells and cytomegalovirus serostatus. The repertoire was sequenced with immunoSEQ multiplex PCR; TCRdb's copy has only in-frame clones and lacks some. The sample contains roughly 48,000 clones, about four fifths of which appear only once. Single viable CD3+CD4+CD8-CD45RO+ cells were sorted as the memory CD4+ T cells. Sequencing was done on a sample of memory CD4+ T cells from blood. These receptors came from an adult in good health and CMV-seropositive.

This clone occurred a few times. V is TRBV7-9 and J is TRBJ1-6, with no clear D. The CDR3 is 15 amino acids. V was trimmed by 5 bases and J by 0 bases, leaving 8 bases between them. The germline CDR1 and CDR2 sequences are SEHNR and FQNEAQ (reference sequence). The CDR3 DNA is TGTGCCAGCAGCGTAGGAAGCTCCTATAATTCACCCCTCCACTTT. Translated: CASSVGSSYNSPLHF.

The genes are TRBV4-1 and TRBJ2-3; D not certain. V was pared by 4 bases and J by 3 bases, with 14 bases between. The germline V gene encodes CDR1 MGHRA and CDR2 YSYEKL. The CDR3 loop spans 15 amino acids. CDR3 sequence reads: CASSLVFGWTDTQYF. In DNA, the CDR3 is TGCGCCAGCAGCCTCGTTTTCGGGTGGACAGATACGCAGTATTTT.

This clone was seen only a few times. The genes are TRBV9 and TRBJ2-1, with TRBD2 identical over 10 bases. Germline loops: CDR1 SGDLS, CDR2 YYNGEE. The CDR3 sequence is 18 residues long. The V and J ends lost 0 bases and 4 bases, in that order; junction bases with no gene match: 10. The CDR3 is CASSVGGSSGRGYNEQFF. In DNA form, the CDR3 reads TGTGCCAGCAGCGTAGGAGGATCTAGCGGGAGAGGGTACAATGAGCAGTTCTTC.

The sample holds a few counts of this clone. The chain has TRBV6-5 and TRBJ1-2; D is perhaps TRBD1 (5 bases). Per germline, CDR1 MNHEY and CDR2 SVGAGI. V lost 5 bases and J lost 4, with 14 bases in between. CDR3 length: 14 amino acids. Written as DNA, the CDR3 is TGTGCCAGCAGTAACGGGGGGTACTCCTATGGCTACACCTTC. Encoded protein: CASSNGGYSYGYTF.